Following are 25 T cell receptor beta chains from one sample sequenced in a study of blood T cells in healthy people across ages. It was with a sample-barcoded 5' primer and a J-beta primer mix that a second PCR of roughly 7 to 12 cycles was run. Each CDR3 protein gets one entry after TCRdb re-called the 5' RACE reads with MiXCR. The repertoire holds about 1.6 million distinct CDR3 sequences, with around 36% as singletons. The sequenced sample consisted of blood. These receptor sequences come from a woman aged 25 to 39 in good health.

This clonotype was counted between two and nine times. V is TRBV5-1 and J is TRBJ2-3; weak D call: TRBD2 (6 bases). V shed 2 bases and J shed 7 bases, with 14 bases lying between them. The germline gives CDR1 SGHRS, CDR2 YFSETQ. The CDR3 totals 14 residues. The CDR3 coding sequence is TGCGCCAGCAGCTTCGGCCCGGAGGGGAATACGCAGTATTTT. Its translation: CASSFGPEGNTQYF.

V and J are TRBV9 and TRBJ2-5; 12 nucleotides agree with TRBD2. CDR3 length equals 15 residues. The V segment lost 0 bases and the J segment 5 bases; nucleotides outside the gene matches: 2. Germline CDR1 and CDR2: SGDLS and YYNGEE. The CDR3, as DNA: TGTGCCAGCAGCGTAGAAACTAGCGGGGGGGAGACCCAGTACTTC. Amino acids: CASSVETSGGETQYF.

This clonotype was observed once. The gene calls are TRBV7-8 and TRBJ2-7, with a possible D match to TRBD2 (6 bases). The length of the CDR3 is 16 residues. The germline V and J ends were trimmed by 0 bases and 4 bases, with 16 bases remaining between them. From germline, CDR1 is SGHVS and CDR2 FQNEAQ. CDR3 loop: CASSLAQRLGLYEQYF. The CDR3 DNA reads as TGTGCCAGCAGCTTAGCGCAGAGACTAGGATTATACGAGCAGTACTTC.

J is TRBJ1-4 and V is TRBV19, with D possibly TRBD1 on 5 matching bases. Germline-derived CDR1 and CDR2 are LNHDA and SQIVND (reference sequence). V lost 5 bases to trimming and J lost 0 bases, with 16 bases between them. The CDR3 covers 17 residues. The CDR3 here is CASSSSPRVATNEKLFF. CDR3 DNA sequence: TGTGCCAGTAGTTCTTCTCCCAGGGTTGCAACTAATGAAAAACTGTTTTTT.

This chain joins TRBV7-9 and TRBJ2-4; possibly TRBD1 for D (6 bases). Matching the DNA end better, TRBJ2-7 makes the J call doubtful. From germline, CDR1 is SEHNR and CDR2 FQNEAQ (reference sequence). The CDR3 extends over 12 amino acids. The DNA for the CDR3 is TGTGCCAGCACCGAGGACAGTTCCGAGCAGTACTTC. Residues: CASTEDSSEQYF.

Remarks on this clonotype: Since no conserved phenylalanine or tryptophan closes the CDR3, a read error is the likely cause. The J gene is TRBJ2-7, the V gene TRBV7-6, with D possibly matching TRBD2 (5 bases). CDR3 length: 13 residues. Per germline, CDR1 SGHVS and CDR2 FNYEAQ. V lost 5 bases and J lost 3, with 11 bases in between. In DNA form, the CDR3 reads TGTGCCAGCAGCACTACTCGGGACTACGAGCAGTACTGC. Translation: CASSTTRDYEQYC.

The chain's CDR3 is CASSSLGQYF. The DNA of the CDR3 is TGTGCCAGCAGTTCCCTCGGGCAGTATTTT. This chain joins TRBV2 and TRBJ2-3; D unresolved. This CDR3 contains 10 residues. Germline CDR1 SNHLY, CDR2 FYNNEI. V dropped 5 bases and J dropped 11 bases, with 8 bases sitting between them.

Written as DNA, the CDR3 is TGTGCCAGCAGCCAAGTCCCGCTATTAGCGGGAGGGCAAGAGACCCAGTACTTC. Encoded protein: CASSQVPLLAGGQETQYF. The J gene is TRBJ2-5, the V gene TRBV3-1; 11 bases agree with TRBD2. The CDR3 covers 18 residues. V lost 1 base to trimming and J lost 2 bases; unmatched junction nucleotides: 9. The germline CDR1 and CDR2 sequences are LGHDT and YNNKEL (reference sequence).

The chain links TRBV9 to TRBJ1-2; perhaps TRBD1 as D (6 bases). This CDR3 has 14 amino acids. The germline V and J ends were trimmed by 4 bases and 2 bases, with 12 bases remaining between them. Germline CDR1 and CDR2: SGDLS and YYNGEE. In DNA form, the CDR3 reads TGTGCCAGCAGCCCATGGGGACAAAACTATGGCTACACCTTC. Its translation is CASSPWGQNYGYTF.

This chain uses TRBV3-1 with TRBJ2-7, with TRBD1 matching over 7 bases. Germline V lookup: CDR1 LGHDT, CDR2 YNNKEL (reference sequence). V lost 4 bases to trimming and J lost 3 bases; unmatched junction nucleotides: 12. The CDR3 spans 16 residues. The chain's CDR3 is CASSPRIATGYYEQYF. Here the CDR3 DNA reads TGTGCCAGCAGCCCCAGGATTGCGACAGGGTACTACGAGCAGTACTTC.

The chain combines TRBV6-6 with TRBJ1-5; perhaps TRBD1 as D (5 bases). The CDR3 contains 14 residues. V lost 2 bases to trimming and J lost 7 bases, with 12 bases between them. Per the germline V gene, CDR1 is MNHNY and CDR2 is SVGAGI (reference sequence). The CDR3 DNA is TGTGCCAGCAGTTACGGGACCCCCCAGCAGCCCCAGCATTTT. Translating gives CASSYGTPQQPQHF.

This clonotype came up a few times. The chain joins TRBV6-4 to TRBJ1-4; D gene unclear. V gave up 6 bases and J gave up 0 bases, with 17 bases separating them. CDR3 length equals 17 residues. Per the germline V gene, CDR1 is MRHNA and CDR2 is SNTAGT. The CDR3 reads CASRFRTDAPTNEKLFF. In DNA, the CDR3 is TGTGCCAGCAGATTTAGAACAGACGCACCAACTAATGAAAAACTGTTTTTT.

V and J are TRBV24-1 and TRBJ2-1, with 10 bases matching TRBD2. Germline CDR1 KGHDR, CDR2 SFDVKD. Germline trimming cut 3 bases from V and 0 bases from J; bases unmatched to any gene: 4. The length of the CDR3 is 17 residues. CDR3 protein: CATSDPSGSFSYNEQFF. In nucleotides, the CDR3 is TGTGCCACCAGTGATCCTAGCGGGAGTTTCTCCTACAATGAGCAGTTCTTC.

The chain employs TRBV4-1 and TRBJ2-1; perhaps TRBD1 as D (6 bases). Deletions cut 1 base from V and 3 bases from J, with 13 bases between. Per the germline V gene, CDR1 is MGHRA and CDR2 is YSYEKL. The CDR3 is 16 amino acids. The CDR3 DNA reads TGCGCCAGCAGCCAAGGGATTGGGGGCTTCTACAATGAGCAGTTCTTC. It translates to CASSQGIGGFYNEQFF.

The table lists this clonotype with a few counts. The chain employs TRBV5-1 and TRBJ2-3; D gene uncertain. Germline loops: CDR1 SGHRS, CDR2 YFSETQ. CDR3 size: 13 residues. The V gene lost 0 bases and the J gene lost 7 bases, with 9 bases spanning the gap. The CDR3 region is CASSLGLGNTQYF. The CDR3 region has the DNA TGCGCCAGCAGCTTGGGACTTGGAAATACGCAGTATTTT.

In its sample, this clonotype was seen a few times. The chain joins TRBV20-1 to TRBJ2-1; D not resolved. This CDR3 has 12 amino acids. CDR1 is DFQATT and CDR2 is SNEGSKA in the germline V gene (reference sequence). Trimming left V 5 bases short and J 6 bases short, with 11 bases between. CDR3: CSAPVLSNEQFF. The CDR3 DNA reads TGCAGTGCTCCGGTCCTATCCAATGAGCAGTTCTTC.

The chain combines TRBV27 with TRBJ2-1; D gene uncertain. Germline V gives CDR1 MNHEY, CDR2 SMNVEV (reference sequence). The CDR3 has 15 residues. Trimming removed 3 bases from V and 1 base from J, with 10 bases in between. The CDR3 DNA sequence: TGTGCCAGCAGTTTCGCCCAGGTATCCTACAATGAGCAGTTCTTC. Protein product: CASSFAQVSYNEQFF.

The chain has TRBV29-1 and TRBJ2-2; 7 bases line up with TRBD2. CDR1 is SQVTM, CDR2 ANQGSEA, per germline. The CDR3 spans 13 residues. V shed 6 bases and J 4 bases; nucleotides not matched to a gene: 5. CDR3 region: CSVRDYGTGELFF. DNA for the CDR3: TGCAGCGTCCGGGACTATGGCACCGGGGAGCTGTTTTTT.

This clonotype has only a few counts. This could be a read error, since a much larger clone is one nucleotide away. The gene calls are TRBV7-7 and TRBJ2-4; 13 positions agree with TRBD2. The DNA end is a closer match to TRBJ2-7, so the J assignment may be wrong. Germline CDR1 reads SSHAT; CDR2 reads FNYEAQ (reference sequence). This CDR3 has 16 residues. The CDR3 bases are TGTGCCAGCAGCATTAGGACTAGCGGGAGTTTAGACGAGCAGTACTTC. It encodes CASSIRTSGSLDEQYF.

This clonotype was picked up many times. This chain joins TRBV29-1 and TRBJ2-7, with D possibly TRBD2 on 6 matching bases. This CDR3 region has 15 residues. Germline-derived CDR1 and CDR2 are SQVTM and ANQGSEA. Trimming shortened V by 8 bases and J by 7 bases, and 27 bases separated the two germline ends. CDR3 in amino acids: CSIQDPLLGGKEQYF. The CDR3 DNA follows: TGCAGCATCCAAGATCCGCTTCTTGGAGGGAAGGAGCAGTACTTC.

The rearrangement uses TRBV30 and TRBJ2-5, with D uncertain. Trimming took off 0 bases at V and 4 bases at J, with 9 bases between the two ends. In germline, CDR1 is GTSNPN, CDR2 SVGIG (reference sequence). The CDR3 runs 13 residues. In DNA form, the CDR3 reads TGTGCCTGGAGTGTAGGAGTCCCAGAGACCCAGTACTTC. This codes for CAWSVGVPETQYF.

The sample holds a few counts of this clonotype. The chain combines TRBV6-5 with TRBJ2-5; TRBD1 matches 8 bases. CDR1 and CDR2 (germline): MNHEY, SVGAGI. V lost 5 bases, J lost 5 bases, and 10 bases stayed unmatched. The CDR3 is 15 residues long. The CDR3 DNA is TGTGCCAGCAGTACCAGGACAGGGTGGCAGGAGACCCAGTACTTC. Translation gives CASSTRTGWQETQYF.

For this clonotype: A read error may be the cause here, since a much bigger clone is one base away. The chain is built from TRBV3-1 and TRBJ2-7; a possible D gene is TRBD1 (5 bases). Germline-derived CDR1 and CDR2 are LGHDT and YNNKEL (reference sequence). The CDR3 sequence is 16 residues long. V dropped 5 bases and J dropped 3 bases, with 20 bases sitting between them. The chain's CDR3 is CASSKWGSRNGYEQYF. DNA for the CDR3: TGTGCCAGCAGCAAATGGGGCAGTCGAAATGGCTACGAGCAGTACTTC.

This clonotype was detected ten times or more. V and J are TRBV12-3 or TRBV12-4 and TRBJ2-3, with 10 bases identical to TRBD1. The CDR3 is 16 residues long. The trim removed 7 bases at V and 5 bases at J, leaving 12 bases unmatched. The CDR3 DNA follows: TGTGCCAGCAACCCGTGGGACAGGGGTCCTGGAGATACGCAGTATTTT. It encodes CASNPWDRGPGDTQYF.

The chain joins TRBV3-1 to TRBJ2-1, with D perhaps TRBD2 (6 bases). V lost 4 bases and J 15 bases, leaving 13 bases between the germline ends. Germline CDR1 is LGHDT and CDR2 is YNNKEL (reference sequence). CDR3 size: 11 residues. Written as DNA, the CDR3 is TGTGCCAGCAGCCTGGGACTCCGTTGGTTCTTC. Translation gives CASSLGLRWFF.